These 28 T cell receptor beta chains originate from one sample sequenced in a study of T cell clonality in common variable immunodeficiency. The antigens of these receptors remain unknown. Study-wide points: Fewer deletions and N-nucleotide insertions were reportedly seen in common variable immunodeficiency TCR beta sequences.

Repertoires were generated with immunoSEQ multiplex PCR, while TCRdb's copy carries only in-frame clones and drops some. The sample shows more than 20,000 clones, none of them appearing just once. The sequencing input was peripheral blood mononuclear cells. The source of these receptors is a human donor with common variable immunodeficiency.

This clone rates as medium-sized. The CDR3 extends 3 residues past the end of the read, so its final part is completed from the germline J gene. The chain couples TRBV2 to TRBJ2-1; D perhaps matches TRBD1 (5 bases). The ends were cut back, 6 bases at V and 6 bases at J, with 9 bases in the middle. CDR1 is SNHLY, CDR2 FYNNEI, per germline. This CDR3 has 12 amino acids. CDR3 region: CASRPQGNEQFF. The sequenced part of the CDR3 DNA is TGTGCCAGCAGGCCTCAGGGCAATGAG.

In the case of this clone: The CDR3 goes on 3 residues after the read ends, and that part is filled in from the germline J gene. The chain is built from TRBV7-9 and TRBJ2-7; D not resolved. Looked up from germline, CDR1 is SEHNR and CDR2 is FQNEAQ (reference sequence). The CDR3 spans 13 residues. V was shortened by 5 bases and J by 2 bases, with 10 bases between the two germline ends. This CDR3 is CASSQQYPYEQYF. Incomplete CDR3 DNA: TGTGCCAGCAGCCAACAGTACCCCTACGAG.

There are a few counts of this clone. The chain's CDR3 is CASSQAQGRSTPCNEQYF. The part of the CDR3 DNA that was read is TGCGCCAGCAGTCAGGCTCAGGGGCGCTCCACCCCCTGCAACGAG. V is TRBV23-1 and J is TRBJ2-7; D might be TRBD1 (6 bases). The read is 3 residues too short to cover the CDR3 end, so that end is filled in from the germline J gene. TRBV23-1 is assigned to the ORF class and has an uncertain function. Trimming cost V 3 bases and J 5 bases, with 26 bases left between them. This CDR3 contains 18 residues.

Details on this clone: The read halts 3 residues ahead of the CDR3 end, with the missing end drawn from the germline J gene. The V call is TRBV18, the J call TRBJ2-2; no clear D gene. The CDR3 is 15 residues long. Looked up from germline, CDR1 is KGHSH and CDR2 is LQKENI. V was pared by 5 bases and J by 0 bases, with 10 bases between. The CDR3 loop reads CASSFEQSNTGELFF. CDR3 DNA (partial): TGTGCCAGCTCATTCGAACAGTCGAACACCGGGGAG.

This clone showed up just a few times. The covered CDR3 bases are TGCAGCGTTACCGGACAGATTTATGGC. This codes for CSVTGQIYG. The complete CDR3 sequence is CSVTGQIYGYTF. The rearrangement links TRBV29-1 to TRBJ1-2; TRBD1 is a possible D gene (6 bases). The read ends 3 residues before the CDR3 terminus; that terminus is restored from the germline J gene. The CDR3 consists of 12 residues. Germline CDR1 reads SQVTM; CDR2 reads ANQGSEA. Between the trimmed V and J ends, which lost 5 bases and 5 bases, there was a span of 12 bases.

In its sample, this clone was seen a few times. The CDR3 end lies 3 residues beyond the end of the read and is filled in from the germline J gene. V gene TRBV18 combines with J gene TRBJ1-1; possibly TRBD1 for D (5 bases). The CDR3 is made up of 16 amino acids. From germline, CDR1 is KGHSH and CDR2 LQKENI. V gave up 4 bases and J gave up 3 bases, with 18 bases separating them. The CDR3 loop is CASSLTGHVPDTEAFF. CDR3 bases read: TGTGCCAGCTCACTAACAGGCCACGTTCCGGACACTGAA.

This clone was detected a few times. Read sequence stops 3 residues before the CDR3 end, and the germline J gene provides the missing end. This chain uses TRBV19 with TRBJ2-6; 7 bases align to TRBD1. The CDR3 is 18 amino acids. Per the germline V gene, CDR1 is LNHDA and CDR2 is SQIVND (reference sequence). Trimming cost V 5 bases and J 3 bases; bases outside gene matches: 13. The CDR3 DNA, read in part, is TGTGCCAGTAGTGCCCACAGGGGTTCCAAGGGTGGGGCCAACGTC. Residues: CASSAHRGSKGGANV. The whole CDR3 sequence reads CASSAHRGSKGGANVLTF. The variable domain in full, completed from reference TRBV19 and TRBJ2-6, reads DGGITQSPKYLFRKEGQNVTLSCEQNLNHDAMYWYRQDPGQGLRLIYYSQIVNDFQKGDIAEGYSVSREKKESFPLTVTSAQKNPTAFYLCASSAHRGSKGGANVLTFGAGSRLTVL.

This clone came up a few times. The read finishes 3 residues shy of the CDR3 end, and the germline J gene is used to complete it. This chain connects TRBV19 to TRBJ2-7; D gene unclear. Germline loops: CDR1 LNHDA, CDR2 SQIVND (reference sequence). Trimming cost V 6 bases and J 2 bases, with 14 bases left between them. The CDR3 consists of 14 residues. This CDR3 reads CASSPNRFTYEQYF. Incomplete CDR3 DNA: TGTGCCAGTAGCCCTAATCGCTTCACCTACGAG.

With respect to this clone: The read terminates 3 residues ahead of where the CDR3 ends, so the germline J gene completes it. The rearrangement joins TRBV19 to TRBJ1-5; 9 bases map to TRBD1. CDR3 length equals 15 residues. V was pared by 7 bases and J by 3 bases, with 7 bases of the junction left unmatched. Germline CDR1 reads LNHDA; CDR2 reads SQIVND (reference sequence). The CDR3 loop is CASKTGTGFNQPQHF. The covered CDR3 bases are TGTGCCAGTAAAACCGGGACAGGGTTCAATCAGCCC.

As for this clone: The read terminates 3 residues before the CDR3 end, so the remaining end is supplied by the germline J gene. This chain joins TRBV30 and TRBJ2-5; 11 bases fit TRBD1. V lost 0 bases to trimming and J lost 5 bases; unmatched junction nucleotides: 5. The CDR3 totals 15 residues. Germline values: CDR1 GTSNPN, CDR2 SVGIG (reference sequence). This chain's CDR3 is CAWSVLDRGRETQYF. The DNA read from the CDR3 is TGTGCCTGGAGTGTCCTGGACAGGGGGCGGGAGACC.

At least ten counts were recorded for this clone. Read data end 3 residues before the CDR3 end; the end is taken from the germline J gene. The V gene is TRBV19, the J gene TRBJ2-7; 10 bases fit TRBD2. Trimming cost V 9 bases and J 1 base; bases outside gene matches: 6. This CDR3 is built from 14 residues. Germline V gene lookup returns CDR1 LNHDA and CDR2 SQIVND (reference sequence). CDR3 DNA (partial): TGTGCCAGCCAACCGACTAGCGGGTCCTACGAG. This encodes CASQPTSGSYE. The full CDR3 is CASQPTSGSYEQYF.

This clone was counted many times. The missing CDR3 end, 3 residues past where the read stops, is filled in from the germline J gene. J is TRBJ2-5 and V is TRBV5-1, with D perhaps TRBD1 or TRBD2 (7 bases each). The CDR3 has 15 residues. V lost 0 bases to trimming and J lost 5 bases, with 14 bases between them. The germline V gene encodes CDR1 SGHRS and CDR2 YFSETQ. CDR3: CASSLETGEGETQYF. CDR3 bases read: TGCGCCAGCAGCTTGGAAACAGGGGAGGGCGAGACC. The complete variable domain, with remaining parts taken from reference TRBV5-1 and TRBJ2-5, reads KAGVTQTPRYLIKTRGQQVTLSCSPISGHRSVSWYQQTPGQGLQFLFEYFSETQRNKGNFPGRFSGRQFSNSRSEMNVSTLELGDSALYLCASSLETGEGETQYFGPGTRLLVL.

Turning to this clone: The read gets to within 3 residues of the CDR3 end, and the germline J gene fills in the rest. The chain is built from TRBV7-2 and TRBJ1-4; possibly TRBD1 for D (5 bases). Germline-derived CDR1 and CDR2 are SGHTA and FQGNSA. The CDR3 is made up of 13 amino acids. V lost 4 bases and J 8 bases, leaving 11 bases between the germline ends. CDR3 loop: CASSSQGGEKLFF. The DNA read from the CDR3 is TGTGCCAGCAGCTCCCAGGGTGGCGAAAAA.

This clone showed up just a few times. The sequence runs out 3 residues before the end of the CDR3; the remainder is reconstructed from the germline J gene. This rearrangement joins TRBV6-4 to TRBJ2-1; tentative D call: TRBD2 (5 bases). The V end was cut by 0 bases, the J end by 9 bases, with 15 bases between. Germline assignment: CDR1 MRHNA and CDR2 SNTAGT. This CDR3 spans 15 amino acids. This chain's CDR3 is CASSDSGTGLSEQFF. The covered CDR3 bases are TGTGCCAGCAGTGACTCAGGTACGGGGTTGAGTGAG.

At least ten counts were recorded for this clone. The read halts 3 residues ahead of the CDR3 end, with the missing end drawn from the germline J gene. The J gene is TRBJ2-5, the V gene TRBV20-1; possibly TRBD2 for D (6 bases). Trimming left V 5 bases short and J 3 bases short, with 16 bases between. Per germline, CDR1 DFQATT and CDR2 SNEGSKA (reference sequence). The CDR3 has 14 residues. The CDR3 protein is CSAVAGWGKETQYF. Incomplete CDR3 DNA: TGCAGTGCTGTCGCGGGGTGGGGTAAAGAGACC.

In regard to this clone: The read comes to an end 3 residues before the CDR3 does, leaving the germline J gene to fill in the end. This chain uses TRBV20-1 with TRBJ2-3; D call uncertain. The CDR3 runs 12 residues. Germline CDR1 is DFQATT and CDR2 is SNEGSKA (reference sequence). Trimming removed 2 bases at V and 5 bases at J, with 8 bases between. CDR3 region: CSARQAGDTQYF. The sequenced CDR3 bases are TGCAGTGCTAGACAGGCCGGAGATACG.

CDR3 bases read: TGTGCCAGCAGCTTAGTCCCGGGGGGTACTGAA. Translated: CASSLVPGGTE. The entire CDR3 reads CASSLVPGGTEAFF. This sequence joins TRBV13 and TRBJ1-1; D possibly corresponds to TRBD1 (5 bases). The DNA ends 3 residues before the CDR3 does, and the rest of the CDR3 is filled in from the germline J gene. From germline, CDR1 is PRHDT and CDR2 FYEKMQ (reference sequence). This CDR3 is 14 amino acids long. The V end lost 1 base, the J end lost 5 bases, and 11 bases lay between the germline ends.

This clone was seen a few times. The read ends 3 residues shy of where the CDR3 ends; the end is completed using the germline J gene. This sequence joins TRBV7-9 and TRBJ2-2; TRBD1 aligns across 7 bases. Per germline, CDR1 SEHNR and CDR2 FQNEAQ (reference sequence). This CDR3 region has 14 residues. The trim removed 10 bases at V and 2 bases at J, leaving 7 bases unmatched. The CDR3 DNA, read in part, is TGTGCCACCACCCGACAGGGAAACACCGGGGAG. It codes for CATTRQGNTGE. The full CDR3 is CATTRQGNTGELFF.

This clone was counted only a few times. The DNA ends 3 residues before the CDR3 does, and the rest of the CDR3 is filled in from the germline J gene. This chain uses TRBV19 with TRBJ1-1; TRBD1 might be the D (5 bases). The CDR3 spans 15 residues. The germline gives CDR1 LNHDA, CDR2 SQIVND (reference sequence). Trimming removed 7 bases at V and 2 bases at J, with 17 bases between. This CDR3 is CASTLSWGRNTEAFF. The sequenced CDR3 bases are TGTGCCAGTACCCTCTCCTGGGGCAGAAACACTGAA.

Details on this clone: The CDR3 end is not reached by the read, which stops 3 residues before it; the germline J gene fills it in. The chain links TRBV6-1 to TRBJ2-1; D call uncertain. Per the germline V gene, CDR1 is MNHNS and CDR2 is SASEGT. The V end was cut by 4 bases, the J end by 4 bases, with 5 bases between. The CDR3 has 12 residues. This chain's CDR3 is CASSVLYNEQFF. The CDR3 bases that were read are TGTGCCAGCAGTGTTCTTTACAATGAG.

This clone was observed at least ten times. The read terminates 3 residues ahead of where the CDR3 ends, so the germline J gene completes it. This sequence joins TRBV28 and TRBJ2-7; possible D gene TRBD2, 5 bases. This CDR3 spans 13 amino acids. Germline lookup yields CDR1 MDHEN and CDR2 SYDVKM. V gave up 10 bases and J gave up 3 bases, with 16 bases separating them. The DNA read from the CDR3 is TGTGCCACCTCGCGGGTGGACCTCTACGAG. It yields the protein CATSRVDLYE. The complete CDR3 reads CATSRVDLYEQYF.

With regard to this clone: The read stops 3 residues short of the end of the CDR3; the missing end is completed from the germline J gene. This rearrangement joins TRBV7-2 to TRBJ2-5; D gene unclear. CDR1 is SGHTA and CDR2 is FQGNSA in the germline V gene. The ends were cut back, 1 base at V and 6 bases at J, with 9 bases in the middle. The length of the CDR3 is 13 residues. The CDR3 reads CASSLDLVKTQYF. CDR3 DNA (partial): TGTGCCAGCAGCTTAGATCTAGTGAAGACC.

CDR3: CASSSGRWDTQYF. The CDR3 bases that were read are TGTGCCAGTAGTAGCGGGAGATGGGATACG. V gene TRBV19 combines with J gene TRBJ2-3; 7 bases map to TRBD2. The read ends 3 residues before the CDR3 terminus; that terminus is restored from the germline J gene. The CDR3 length is 13 residues. Germline CDR1 and CDR2: LNHDA and SQIVND (reference sequence). With V trimmed by 4 bases and J by 6 bases, 4 bases remained unmatched.

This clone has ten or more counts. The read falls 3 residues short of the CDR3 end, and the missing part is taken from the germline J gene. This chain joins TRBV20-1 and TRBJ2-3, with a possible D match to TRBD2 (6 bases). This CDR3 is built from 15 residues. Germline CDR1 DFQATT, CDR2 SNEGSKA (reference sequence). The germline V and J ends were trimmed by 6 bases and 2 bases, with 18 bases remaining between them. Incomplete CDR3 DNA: TGCAGTGCGGGTAGCTCTAGCGCTAACACAGATACG. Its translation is CSAGSSSANTDT. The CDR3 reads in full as CSAGSSSANTDTQYF.

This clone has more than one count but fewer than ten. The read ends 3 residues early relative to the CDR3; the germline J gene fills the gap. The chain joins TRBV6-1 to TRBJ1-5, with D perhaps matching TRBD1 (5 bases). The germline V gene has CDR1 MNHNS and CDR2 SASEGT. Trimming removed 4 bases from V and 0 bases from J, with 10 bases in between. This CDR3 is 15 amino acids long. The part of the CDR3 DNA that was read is TGTGCCAGCAGTGCCCTAGGGGATAGCAATCAGCCC. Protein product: CASSALGDSNQP. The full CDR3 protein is CASSALGDSNQPQHF.

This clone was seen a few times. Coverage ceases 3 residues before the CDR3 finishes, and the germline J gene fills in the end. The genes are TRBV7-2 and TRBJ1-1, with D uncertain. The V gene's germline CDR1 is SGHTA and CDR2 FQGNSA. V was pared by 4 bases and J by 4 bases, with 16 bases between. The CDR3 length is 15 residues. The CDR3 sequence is CASSSMIFEGTEAFF. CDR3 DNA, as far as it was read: TGTGCCAGCAGCTCGATGATTTTCGAGGGCACTGAA. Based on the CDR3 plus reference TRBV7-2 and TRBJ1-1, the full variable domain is GAGVSQSPSNKVTEKGKDVELRCDPISGHTALYWYRQSLGQGLEFLIYFQGNSAPDKSGLPSDRFSAERTGGSVSTLTIQRTQQEDSAVYLCASSSMIFEGTEAFFGQGTRLTVV.

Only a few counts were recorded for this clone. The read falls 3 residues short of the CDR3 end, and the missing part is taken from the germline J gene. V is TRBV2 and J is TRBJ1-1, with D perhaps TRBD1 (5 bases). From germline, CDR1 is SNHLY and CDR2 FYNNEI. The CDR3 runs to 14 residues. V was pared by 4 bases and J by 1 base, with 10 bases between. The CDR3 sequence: CASSAAGSNTEAFF. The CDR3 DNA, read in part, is TGTGCCAGCAGTGCCGCAGGGTCGAACACTGAA.

CDR3 amino acids: CAWARVNEQFF. Incomplete CDR3 DNA: TGTGCCTGGGCCCGGGTCAATGAG. This chain joins TRBV30 and TRBJ2-1; unclear D gene. The read terminates 3 residues ahead of where the CDR3 ends, so the germline J gene completes it. CDR3 length: 11 residues. The germline V gene has CDR1 GTSNPN and CDR2 SVGIG (reference sequence). The V and J ends lost 5 bases and 6 bases respectively, with 8 bases between them.